Listed below are T cell receptor beta chains from one sample, sequenced in a study of siplizumab effects on memory and regulatory T cells. Repertoires were generated with immunoSEQ multiplex PCR, while TCRdb's copy carries only in-frame clones and drops some. The table has tens of thousands of clones, more than 85% seen once. Sequencing was carried out using naive CD8+ T cells sorted from blood. These receptors all stem from a human donor in good health. CDR3s include the opening cysteine and the closing phenylalanine or tryptophan. A D gene is named only where the DNA matches it firmly. Some rows have no size entry. The others give once, few or many, or a class for an expanded clone.

V,J,D,size,DNA,CDR3
TRBV2,TRBJ1-5,-,-,TGTGCCAGCAGTCAAGACAGCTATAGCAATCAGCCCCAGCATTTT,CASSQDSYSNQPQHF
TRBV28,TRBJ1-6,TRBD1,-,TGTGCCAGCAGTTTGACAGGGAAGAATTCACCCCTCCACTTT,CASSLTGKNSPLHF
TRBV6-1,TRBJ1-5,TRBD1,few,TGTGCCAGCAGTGAATCGACAGGGGCCAATCAGCCCCAGCATTTT,CASSESTGANQPQHF
TRBV4-1,TRBJ2-7,TRBD2,-,TGCGCCAGCAGGGCGACTAGCGGGTCCGCCTACGAGCAGTACTTC,CASRATSGSAYEQYF
TRBV9,TRBJ1-1,-,-,TGTGCCAGCAGCCCCCGGGGATTAGGGACTGAAGCTTTCTTT,CASSPRGLGTEAFF
TRBV7-2,TRBJ2-4,-,-,TGTGCCAGCAGCCCTCCGGGCTATGGGGCCAAAAACATTCAGTACTTC,CASSPPGYGAKNIQYF
TRBV19,TRBJ1-2,-,few,TGTGCCAGTAGTCCCGGAGGGGGGTTCTATGGCTACACCTTC,CASSPGGGFYGYTF
TRBV4-1,TRBJ1-1,-,-,TGCGCCAGCAGCCAAGTCCCGGGCACTGAAGCTTTCTTT,CASSQVPGTEAFF
TRBV19,TRBJ1-1,-,-,TGTGCCAGTTCAGTGAACACTGAAGCTTTCTTT,CASSVNTEAFF
TRBV11-3,TRBJ1-5,TRBD1,once,TGTGCCAGCAGCATTCCCGGGACAGGGGGTAATCAGCCCCAGCATTTT,CASSIPGTGGNQPQHF
TRBV5-1,TRBJ1-3,-,-,TGCGCCAGCAGCTTGCTCCTTGACGGTGGAAACACCATATATTTT,CASSLLLDGGNTIYF
TRBV5-6,TRBJ1-6,-,-,TGTGCCAGCAGCTTGATAAGGGGTCGTGGCTCCTATAATTCACCCCTCCACTTT,CASSLIRGRGSYNSPLHF
TRBV9,TRBJ1-6,-,-,TGTGCCAGCAGCGTAGACCAGGACGGAGTAATGAATAATTCACCCCTCCACTTT,CASSVDQDGVMNNSPLHF
TRBV7-9,TRBJ2-3,TRBD1,-,TGTGCCAGCAGCCCACAGGGGTGGACAGATACGCAGTATTTT,CASSPQGWTDTQYF
TRBV7-6,TRBJ2-2,-,-,TGTGCCAGCAGCTTGACGGGACCCGAGGGGACCGGGGAGCTGTTTTTT,CASSLTGPEGTGELFF
TRBV19,TRBJ2-7,TRBD2,-,TGTGCCAGTACCCCGACTAGCGGAGGGGGGGAGCAGTACTTC,CASTPTSGGGEQYF
TRBV2,TRBJ2-1,-,once,TGTGCCAGCAGTAGAGAGGGGTACAATGAGCAGTTCTTC,CASSREGYNEQFF
TRBV28,TRBJ2-2,-,-,TGTGCCAGTAGGATTTACAGGGATATTTCCGGGGAGCTGTTTTTT,CASRIYRDISGELFF
TRBV7-9,TRBJ1-1,-,-,TGTGCCAGCAGCTTGACGAACACTGAAGCTTTCTTT,CASSLTNTEAFF
TRBV7-6,TRBJ1-1,TRBD1,-,TGTGCCAGCAGCGCTCAAGGGGGCGTCGGCACTGAAGCTTTCTTT,CASSAQGGVGTEAFF
TRBV7-9,TRBJ1-5,-,-,TGTGCCAGCAGCTTATCTGGGATAAATCAGCCCCAGCATTTT,CASSLSGINQPQHF
TRBV18,TRBJ2-7,-,-,TGTGCCAGCGCCCTGGGGGCTGGCTACGAGCAGTACTTC,CASALGAGYEQYF
TRBV6-1,TRBJ2-7,-,-,TGTGCCAGCACCCAGCTCGCAGGAGACTACGAGCAGTACTTC,CASTQLAGDYEQYF
TRBV11-2,TRBJ2-7,-,-,TGTGCCAGCAGCCCGAGACAGAATAGCTACGAGCAGTACTTC,CASSPRQNSYEQYF
TRBV9,TRBJ2-7,-,-,TGTGCCAGCGGGGGGGCAAGCTCCTACGAGCAGTACTTC,CASGGASSYEQYF
TRBV6-5,TRBJ2-1,TRBD2,-,TGTGCCAGCAGTTTAGCGGGAGGCCCCTACAATGAGCAGTTCTTC,CASSLAGGPYNEQFF
TRBV29-1,TRBJ2-7,-,-,TGCAGCGTTGAAGTGGCTGGAGAGCAGTACTTC,CSVEVAGEQYF
TRBV6-5,TRBJ1-2,TRBD1,-,TGTGCCAGCCGGGACAGGGGCTATGGCTACACCTTC,CASRDRGYGYTF
TRBV9,TRBJ1-5,TRBD1,-,TGTGCCAGCAGCGACACAGGGGGCAATCAGCCCCAGCATTTT,CASSDTGGNQPQHF
TRBV4-1,TRBJ2-1,-,once,TGCGCCAGCAGCCAAGTGCGCGGCTCCTACAATGAGCAGTTCTTC,CASSQVRGSYNEQFF
TRBV2,TRBJ2-2,TRBD2,once,TGTGCCAGCAGAGACTTCGGGGGGGCGGCCGGGGAGCTGTTTTTT,CASRDFGGAAGELFF
TRBV9,TRBJ2-3,-,-,TGTGCCAGCAGCGTACCACAGAACCCCAGCACAGATACGCAGTATTTT,CASSVPQNPSTDTQYF
TRBV4-2,TRBJ2-3,TRBD1,-,TGTGCCAGCAGCCAGTATGACAGGGGAGGCCCAGATACGCAGTATTTT,CASSQYDRGGPDTQYF